This T cell receptor (beta chain) came from a study of spatial heterogeneity in lung cancer. Study-level background: More beta-chain than alpha-chain sequences were consistently detected.

Via MiXCR, TCRdb re-called the 5' RACE reads, giving one row per CDR3 protein. Of around 100,000 distinct CDR3 sequences listed, 10% to 13% were seen once; the top ten hold approximately 24%. Specified time point: blood at routine non-recurrence follow-up after resection. The study sequenced unsorted whole RNA from tumor, nontumor lung or frozen PBMC. This CDR3 spans 15 amino acids. Germline CDR1 and CDR2: SNHLY and FYNNEI. V trimming: 6 bases; J trimming: 0 bases; junction bases outside the gene matches: 5. A remark on this clonotype: Its antigen is as yet unknown.

Study findings and constraints: Ubiquitous expanded tumor TCRs were seen in blood more at resection than at follow-up.

The source is a female donor with early-stage non-small cell lung cancer. Sequences were derived from PBMCs, sampled at follow-up. The chain combines TRBV2 with TRBJ2-1; 7 bases line up with TRBD2. CDR3 coding DNA: TGTGCCAGCAGACTTCTAGCGGCCTCCTACAATGAGCAGTTCTTC. It codes for CASRLLAASYNEQFF. The whole variable domain, remainder taken from reference TRBV2 and TRBJ2-1, is EPEVTQTPSHQVTQMGQEVILRCVPISNHLYFYWYRQILGQKVEFLVSFYNNEISEKSEIFDDQFSVERPDGSNFTLKIRSTKLEDSAMYFCASRLLAASYNEQFFGPGTRLTVL.